One and the same sample provided the 8 T cell receptor beta chains below, sequenced in a study of blood T cell repertoires in COVID-19. Sequencing used immunoSEQ multiplex PCR; TCRdb keeps in-frame clones, though not all of them. Of a few hundred thousand clones detected, 89% appear once; the ten largest clones hold roughly an eighth. The sample was peripheral blood. Source of these receptors: a woman aged 55 to 70 with acute or convalescent COVID-19.

The chain has TRBV19 and TRBJ1-5; possibly TRBD1 for D (5 bases). The germline V and J ends were trimmed by 5 bases and 1 base, with 24 bases remaining between them. CDR1 is LNHDA and CDR2 is SQIVND in the germline V gene (reference sequence). CDR3 size: 19 residues. The CDR3 spells CASSGGTRGAFGSNQPQHF. The CDR3 coding sequence is TGTGCCAGTAGTGGGGGGACGCGGGGCGCATTTGGGAGCAATCAGCCCCAGCATTTT.

The CDR3 protein is CASSVTSNTDTQYF. As DNA, the CDR3 is TGTGCCAGCAGCGTGACATCCAACACAGATACGCAGTATTTT. The chain couples TRBV11-3 to TRBJ2-3; no firm D call. V was pared by 5 bases and J by 2 bases, with 11 bases between. Germline assignment: CDR1 SGHNT and CDR2 YENEEA. The CDR3 sequence is 14 residues long.

The CDR3 spells CAWRGGSSYNSPLHF. The CDR3 bases are TGTGCCTGGAGAGGGGGTAGCTCCTATAATTCACCCCTCCACTTT. This chain connects TRBV30 to TRBJ1-6; the D gene is possibly TRBD1 (6 bases). In germline, CDR1 is GTSNPN, CDR2 SVGIG (reference sequence). V lost 3 bases and J lost 0, with 9 bases in between. The CDR3 totals 15 residues.

The rearrangement joins TRBV3-1 (or the pseudogene TRBV3-2) to TRBJ2-3, with TRBD2 matching 7 bases. From germline, CDR1 is LGHDT and CDR2 YNNKEL (reference sequence). The CDR3 consists of 15 residues. V trimming: 2 bases; J trimming: 5 bases; junction bases outside the gene matches: 7. The CDR3 DNA is TGTGCCAGCAGCCAACTGTCAGCGGGGCAAGATACGCAGTATTTT. Protein: CASSQLSAGQDTQYF.

The CDR3 is CATSRDRSHEQFF. The DNA of the CDR3 is TGTGCCACCAGCAGAGATAGGAGCCATGAGCAGTTCTTC. The V and J genes are TRBV15 and TRBJ2-1, with D hard to call. Germline CDR1 and CDR2: LNHNV and YYDKDF (reference sequence). Trimming pared 0 bases from V and 8 bases from J, leaving 8 bases between. This CDR3 comprises 13 residues.

This chain uses TRBV13 with TRBJ1-5; D is ambiguous. The CDR3 covers 13 residues. Germline CDR1 reads PRHDT; CDR2 reads FYEKMQ (reference sequence). The V end lost 7 bases, the J end lost 7 bases, and 14 bases lay between the germline ends. Written as DNA, the CDR3 is TGTGCCAGCATCCTCGGACGGGGACAGCCCCAGCATTTT. Protein product: CASILGRGQPQHF.

V usage is TRBV1 and J usage is TRBJ1-6; the DNA was not compared with TRBD1, the D call given in the table. TRBV1 is a recognized pseudogene. The CDR3 covers 14 residues. The CDR3 coding sequence is TGCACCAGCAGCCCGCGACAGTATAATTCACCCCTCCACTTT. This gives the protein CTSSPRQYNSPLHF.

V usage is TRBV4-1 and J usage is TRBJ2-1; 9 nucleotides line up with TRBD2. CDR1 is MGHRA and CDR2 is YSYEKL in the germline V gene. The CDR3 is made up of 16 amino acids. V lost 5 bases, J lost 9 bases, and 14 bases stayed unmatched. This CDR3 is CASSTLAGALGSEQFF. The CDR3 DNA follows: TGCGCCAGCAGCACCTTAGCGGGGGCCCTGGGCAGTGAGCAGTTCTTC.